This T cell receptor beta chain was found in a study of blood T cell repertoires in COVID-19. Assay used: immunoSEQ multiplex PCR; TCRdb lists only in-frame clones, some missing. The top ten clones hold approximately 12% of a sample with around 200,000 clones, approximately 90% of them seen once. This receptor was identified in a woman under 30 who had recovered from COVID-19. The sample taken for sequencing was peripheral blood.

DNA of the CDR3: TGTGCCTGGAACAGCATCCCGGGCGGGACTCGGACCGATAATGAGCAGTTCTTC. Translation gives CAWNSIPGGTRTDNEQFF. The chain uses TRBV30 and TRBJ2-1; a possible D gene is TRBD2 (6 bases). Germline CDR1 and CDR2: GTSNPN and SVGIG (reference sequence). V was trimmed by 4 bases and J by 7 bases, leaving 29 bases between them. CDR3 length: 18 residues.